These T cell receptor beta chains were read from a single sample in a study of cytomegalovirus exposure and HLA in healthy donors. Sequencing was performed with immunoSEQ multiplex PCR; in TCRdb, only in-frame clones are kept and a portion is missing. The sample gives about 140,000 clones, approximately 8.9% of which show up once; 5.5% to 8% is in the top ten. Sample: PBMCs. All receptors derive from a woman between 40 and 55 years old in good health and CMV-seropositive. CDR3s include the opening cysteine and the closing phenylalanine or tryptophan. Each record gives: V gene, CDR3 length, J gene, clone size, D gene, CDR3 DNA, CDR3 protein. The D gene is left open where the match is weak. Only part of the rows carry a size: once, few, many, or a class if the clone is expanded.

>TRBV10-3|17|TRBJ2-1|.|.
TGTGCCATCAGTGAGTCTGGCGTAAACCTGGGGCTCGATGAGCAGTTCTTC
CAISESGVNLGLDEQFF
>TRBV5-8|14|TRBJ1-4|.|TRBD1
TGTGCCAGCAGCTTGGTAACAGGGGGTGAAAAACTGTTTTTT
CASSLVTGGEKLFF
>TRBV7-2|17|TRBJ2-3|few|TRBD2
TGTGCCAGCAACCCGGGACTAGCGGGGGGTAGCACAGATACGCAGTATTTT
CASNPGLAGGSTDTQYF
>TRBV2|15|TRBJ2-3|few|.
TGTGCCAGCAGTGTGACTAGAACTGGGTCCGATACGCAGTATTTT
CASSVTRTGSDTQYF
>TRBV6-1|13|TRBJ2-1|.|.
TGTGCCAGCAGTGGACTAGTTGCGAATGAGCAGTTCTTC
CASSGLVANEQFF
>TRBV7-9|15|TRBJ2-3|few|.
TGTGCCAGCAGCTTCTCCCGGGGAGTCACAGATACGCAGTATTTT
CASSFSRGVTDTQYF
>TRBV5-5|12|TRBJ1-1|few|TRBD1
TGTGCCAGCAGCACGGGACAGGGTGAAGCTTTCTTT
CASSTGQGEAFF
>TRBV5-1|14|TRBJ2-1|once|TRBD1
TGCGCCAGCAGCTTCCGGGACAGGGGCAATGAGCAGTTCTTC
CASSFRDRGNEQFF
>TRBV5-5|13|TRBJ1-2|few|.
TGTGCCAGCAGCTTTCGCAGTAACTATGGCTACACCTTC
CASSFRSNYGYTF
>TRBV11-2|16|TRBJ2-5|.|TRBD1
TGTGCCAGCAGCCTAGGGACAGAGATGGGCGTGGAGACCCAGTACTTC
CASSLGTEMGVETQYF
>TRBV5-5|13|TRBJ1-5|many|.
TGTGCCAGCAGCCTAGGAGCCATATGGCCCCAGCATTTT
CASSLGAIWPQHF
>TRBV5-4|15|TRBJ2-5|few|.
TGTGCCAGCAGCGACGCAGACAGGTGGCAAGAGACCCAGTACTTC
CASSDADRWQETQYF
>TRBV5-1|13|TRBJ1-6|few|.
TGCGCCAGCAGCGACCAGGGTAATTCACCCCTCCACTTT
CASSDQGNSPLHF
>TRBV6-6|16|TRBJ2-2|.|TRBD1
TGTGCCAGCAGTTCCCCGACCGGGACAGGGAACGGGGAGCTGTTTTTT
CASSSPTGTGNGELFF
>TRBV11-2|14|TRBJ2-1|few|.
TGTGCCAGCAGCTTAGAGGGACTTTACAATGAGCAGTTCTTC
CASSLEGLYNEQFF
>TRBV7-6|17|TRBJ2-5|few|.
TGTGCCAGCAGCATCACGCGGGTGGAGCGCCCTGGAGAGACCCAGTACTTC
CASSITRVERPGETQYF
>TRBV2|15|TRBJ2-1|few|TRBD2
TGTGCCAGCAGTGAAGTACTAGCGGGGGGCGGAGAGCAGTTCTTC
CASSEVLAGGGEQFF
>TRBV29-1|11|TRBJ1-1|few|TRBD1
TGCAGCTCAGGGGGCAGGACTGAAGCTTTCTTT
CSSGGRTEAFF
>TRBV5-5|13|TRBJ1-1|.|.
TGTGCCAGCAGCCAAGAGGACATCCCTGAAGCTTTCTTT
CASSQEDIPEAFF
>TRBV18|13|TRBJ1-4|.|.
TGTGCCAGCTCACCGGGAGCTAATGAAAAACTGTTTTTT
CASSPGANEKLFF
>TRBV18|15|TRBJ1-6|.|.
TGTGCCAGCTCACCAGCCCGGGTGGCGAATTCACCCCTCCACTTT
CASSPARVANSPLHF
>TRBV5-4|17|TRBJ1-3|few|TRBD1
TGTGCCAGCAGCCCGGGCTCGGCCAGGGGGTTCGGAAACACCATATATTTT
CASSPGSARGFGNTIYF
>TRBV9|14|TRBJ2-7|few|.
TGTGCCAGCAGCGTAGGCCGACAGCCCTACGAGCAGTACTTC
CASSVGRQPYEQYF
>TRBV6-6|15|TRBJ1-1|few|.
TGTGCCAGCAGTAACCCGGGACACGGGAACACTGAAGCTTTCTTT
CASSNPGHGNTEAFF
>TRBV6-1|14|TRBJ2-7|.|.
TGTGCCAGCAGTGGTCGGGAAATCTCCTACGAGCAGTACTTC
CASSGREISYEQYF
>TRBV2|13|TRBJ1-1|few|.
TGTGCCAGCAGGGCCGCCGGAGGGGCTGAAGCTTTCTTT
CASRAAGGAEAFF
>TRBV4-1|14|TRBJ1-5|few|TRBD1
TGCGCCAGCAGCCGGGACAGGGAGGATCAGCCCCAGCATTTT
CASSRDREDQPQHF
>TRBV5-8|15|TRBJ1-1|.|.
TGTGCCAGCAGCTTGGGACAGATTCATGACACTGAAGCTTTCTTT
CASSLGQIHDTEAFF
>TRBV5-1|15|TRBJ2-3|.|.
TGCGCCAGCAGCTTGGTGAGGGTAGTCACAGATACGCAGTATTTT
CASSLVRVVTDTQYF
>TRBV4-3|16|TRBJ1-4|few|.
TGCGCCAGCAGCCAACTCCTGGACAGACTTAATGAAAAACTGTTTTTT
CASSQLLDRLNEKLFF
>TRBV27|13|TRBJ2-7|few|.
TGTGCCAGCAGTCGAGTACGCTCCTACGAGCAGTACTTC
CASSRVRSYEQYF
>TRBV19|13|TRBJ2-7|once|.
TGTGCCAGTAGTATAGGCAAGAGGGACGAGCAGTACTTC
CASSIGKRDEQYF
>TRBV6-5|15|TRBJ2-1|.|TRBD2
TGTGCCAGCCGGACACTAGCGGGGGGGAGTGCTGAGCAGTTCTTC
CASRTLAGGSAEQFF
>TRBV18|17|TRBJ2-2|.|TRBD2
TGTGCCAGCTCACCACCATCCGCGGGGGAGAACACCGGGGAGCTGTTTTTT
CASSPPSAGENTGELFF
>TRBV2|16|TRBJ2-3|few|.
TGTGCCAGCAGTCGCACCTCGACGGCGGAAACAGATACGCAGTATTTT
CASSRTSTAETDTQYF
>TRBV5-4|15|TRBJ2-6|.|.
TGTGCCAGCAGCTTGGGTCAAACTGGGGCCAACGTCCTGACTTTC
CASSLGQTGANVLTF
>TRBV7-9|15|TRBJ2-2|.|.
TGTGCCAGCAGCTTAGACGGAGGGAACACCGGGGAGCTGTTTTTT
CASSLDGGNTGELFF
>TRBV5-6|14|TRBJ2-3|few|.
TGTGCCAGCAGCGTCGGGGGTATCACAGATACGCAGTATTTT
CASSVGGITDTQYF
>TRBV10-3|11|TRBJ1-1|few|.
TGTGCCATCAGCAGTGGCGGGGCTCCTTTCTTT
CAISSGGAPFF
>TRBV6-1|19|TRBJ1-2|few|TRBD1
TGTGCCAGCAGTGAAGCGCTTGCGGGACAGGCCTACTTCGGCTATGGCTACACCTTC
CASSEALAGQAYFGYGYTF
>TRBV5-8|14|TRBJ1-4|few|TRBD1
TGTGCCAGCAGGTCGGACAGGGGAGATGAAAAACTGTTTTTT
CASRSDRGDEKLFF